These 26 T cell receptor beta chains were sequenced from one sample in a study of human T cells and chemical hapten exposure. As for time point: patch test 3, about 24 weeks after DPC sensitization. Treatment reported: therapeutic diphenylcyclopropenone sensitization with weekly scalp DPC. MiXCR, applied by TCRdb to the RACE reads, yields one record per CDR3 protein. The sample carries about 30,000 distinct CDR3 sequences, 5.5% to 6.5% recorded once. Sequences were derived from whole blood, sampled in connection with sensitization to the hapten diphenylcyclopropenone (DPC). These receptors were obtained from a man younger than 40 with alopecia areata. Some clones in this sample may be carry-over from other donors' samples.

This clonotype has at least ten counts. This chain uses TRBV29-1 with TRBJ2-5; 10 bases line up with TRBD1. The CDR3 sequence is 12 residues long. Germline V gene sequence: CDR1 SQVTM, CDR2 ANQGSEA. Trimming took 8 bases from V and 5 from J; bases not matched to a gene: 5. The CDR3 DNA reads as TGCAGCACGGGACAGGGGAGGGAGACCCAGTACTTC. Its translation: CSTGQGRETQYF. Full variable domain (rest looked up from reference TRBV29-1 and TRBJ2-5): SAVISQKPSRDICQRGTSLTIQCQVDSQVTMMFWYRQQPGQSLTLIATANQGSEATYESGFVIDKFPISRPNLTFSTLTVSNMSPEDSSIYLCSTGQGRETQYFGPGTRLLVL.

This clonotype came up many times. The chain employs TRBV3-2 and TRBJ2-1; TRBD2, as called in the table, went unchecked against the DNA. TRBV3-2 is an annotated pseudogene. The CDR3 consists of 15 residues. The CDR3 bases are TGTGCCAGCAGCCCCGGACGGCACGGGAGTTATGAGCAGTTCTTC. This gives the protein CASSPGRHGSYEQFF.

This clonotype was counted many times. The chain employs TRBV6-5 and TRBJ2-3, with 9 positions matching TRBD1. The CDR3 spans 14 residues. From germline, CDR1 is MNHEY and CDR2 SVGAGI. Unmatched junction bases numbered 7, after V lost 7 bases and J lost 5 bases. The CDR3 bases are TGTGCCAGCACAAGGACAGGGGTCAGAGATACGCAGTATTTT. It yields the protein CASTRTGVRDTQYF.

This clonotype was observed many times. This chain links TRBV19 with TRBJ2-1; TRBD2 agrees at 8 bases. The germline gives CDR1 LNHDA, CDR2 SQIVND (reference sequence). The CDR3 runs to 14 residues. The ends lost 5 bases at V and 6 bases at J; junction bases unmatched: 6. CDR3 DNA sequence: TGTGCCAGTAGTGTTAGCGGGATAGCCAATGAGCAGTTCTTC. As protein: CASSVSGIANEQFF. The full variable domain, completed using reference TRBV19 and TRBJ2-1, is DGGITQSPKYLFRKEGQNVTLSCEQNLNHDAMYWYRQDPGQGLRLIYYSQIVNDFQKGDIAEGYSVSREKKESFPLTVTSAQKNPTAFYLCASSVSGIANEQFFGPGTRLTVL.

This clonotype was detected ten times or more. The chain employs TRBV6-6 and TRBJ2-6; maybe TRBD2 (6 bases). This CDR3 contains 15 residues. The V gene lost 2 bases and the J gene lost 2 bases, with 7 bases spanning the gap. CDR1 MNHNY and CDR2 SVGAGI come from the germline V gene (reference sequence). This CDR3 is CASSYGGAGANVLTF. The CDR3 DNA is TGTGCCAGCAGTTACGGCGGGGCTGGGGCCAACGTCCTGACTTTC.

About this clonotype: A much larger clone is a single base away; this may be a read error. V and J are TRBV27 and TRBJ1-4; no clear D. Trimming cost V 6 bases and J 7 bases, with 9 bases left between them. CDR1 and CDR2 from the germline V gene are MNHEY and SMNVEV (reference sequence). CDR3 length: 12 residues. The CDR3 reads CASRCVGEKLFF. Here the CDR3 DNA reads TGTGCCAGCAGGTGCGTAGGTGAAAAACTGTTTTTT.

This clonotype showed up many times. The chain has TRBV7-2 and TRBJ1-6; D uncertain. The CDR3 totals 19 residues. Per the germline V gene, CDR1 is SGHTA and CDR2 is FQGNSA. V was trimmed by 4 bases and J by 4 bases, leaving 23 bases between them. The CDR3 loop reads CASSSTTLGLSGYNSPLHF. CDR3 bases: TGTGCCAGCAGCTCGACAACCTTGGGTCTGTCGGGGTATAATTCACCCCTCCACTTT.

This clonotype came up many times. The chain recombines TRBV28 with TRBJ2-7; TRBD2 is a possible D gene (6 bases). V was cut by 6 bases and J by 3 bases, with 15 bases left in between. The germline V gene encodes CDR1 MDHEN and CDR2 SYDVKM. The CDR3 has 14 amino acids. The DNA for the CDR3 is TGTGCCAGCAGAGCCGGGACGGGACTCTACGAGCAGTACTTC. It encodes CASRAGTGLYEQYF.

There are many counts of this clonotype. CDR3 loop: CASRFGASGSGEQFF. The CDR3 DNA sequence: TGTGCCAGCAGATTTGGGGCTAGCGGGAGTGGGGAGCAGTTCTTC. This chain links TRBV3-1 with TRBJ2-1, with TRBD2 matching over 10 bases. V lost 6 bases, J lost 10 bases, and 12 bases stayed unmatched. The CDR3 contains 15 residues. From germline, CDR1 is LGHDT and CDR2 YNNKEL (reference sequence).

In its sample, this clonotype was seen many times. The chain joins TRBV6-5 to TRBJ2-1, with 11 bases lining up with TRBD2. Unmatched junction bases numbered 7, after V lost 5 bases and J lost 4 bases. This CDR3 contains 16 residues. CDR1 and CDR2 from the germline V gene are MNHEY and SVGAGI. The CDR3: CASSPGTSGLYNEQFF. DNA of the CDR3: TGTGCCAGCAGTCCAGGGACTAGCGGACTTTACAATGAGCAGTTCTTC.

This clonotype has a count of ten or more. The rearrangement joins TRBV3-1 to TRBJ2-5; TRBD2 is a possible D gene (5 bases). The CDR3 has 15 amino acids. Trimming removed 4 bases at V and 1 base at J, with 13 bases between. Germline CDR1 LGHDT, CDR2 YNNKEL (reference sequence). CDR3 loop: CASSPQLGPQETQYF. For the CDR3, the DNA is TGTGCCAGCAGCCCCCAACTAGGTCCCCAAGAGACCCAGTACTTC.

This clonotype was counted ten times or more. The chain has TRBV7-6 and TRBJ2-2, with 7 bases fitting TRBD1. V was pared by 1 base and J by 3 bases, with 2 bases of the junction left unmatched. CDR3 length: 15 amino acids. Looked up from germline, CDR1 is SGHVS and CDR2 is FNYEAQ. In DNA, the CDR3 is TGTGCCAGCAGCTTAGGGGACAGAGACACCGGGGAGCTGTTTTTT. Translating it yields CASSLGDRDTGELFF.

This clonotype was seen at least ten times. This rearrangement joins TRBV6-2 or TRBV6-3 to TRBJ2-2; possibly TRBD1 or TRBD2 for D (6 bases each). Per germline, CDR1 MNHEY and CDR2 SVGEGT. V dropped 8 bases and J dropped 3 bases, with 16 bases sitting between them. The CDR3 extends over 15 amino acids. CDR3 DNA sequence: TGTGCCAGCCACGGGGGCCTTCGGGACACCGGGGAGCTGTTTTTT. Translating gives CASHGGLRDTGELFF.

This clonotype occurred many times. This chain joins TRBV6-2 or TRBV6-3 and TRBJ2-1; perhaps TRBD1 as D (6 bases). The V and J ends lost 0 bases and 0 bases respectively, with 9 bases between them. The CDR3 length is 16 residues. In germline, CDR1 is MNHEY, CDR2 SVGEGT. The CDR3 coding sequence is TGTGCCAGCAGTTACTCGACAGGAAGCTCCTACAATGAGCAGTTCTTC. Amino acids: CASSYSTGSSYNEQFF.

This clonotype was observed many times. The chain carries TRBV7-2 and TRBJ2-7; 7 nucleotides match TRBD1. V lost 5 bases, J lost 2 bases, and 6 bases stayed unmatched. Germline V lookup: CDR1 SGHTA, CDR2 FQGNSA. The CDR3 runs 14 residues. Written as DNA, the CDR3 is TGTGCCAGCAGCCCGCACAGGGGTACCTACGAGCAGTACTTC. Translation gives CASSPHRGTYEQYF.

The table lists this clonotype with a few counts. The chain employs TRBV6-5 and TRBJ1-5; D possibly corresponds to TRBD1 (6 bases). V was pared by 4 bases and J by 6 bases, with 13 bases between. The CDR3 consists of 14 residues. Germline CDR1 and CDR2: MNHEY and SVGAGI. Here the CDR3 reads CASSWGQGGQPQHF. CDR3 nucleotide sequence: TGTGCCAGCAGTTGGGGGCAGGGAGGTCAGCCCCAGCATTTT.

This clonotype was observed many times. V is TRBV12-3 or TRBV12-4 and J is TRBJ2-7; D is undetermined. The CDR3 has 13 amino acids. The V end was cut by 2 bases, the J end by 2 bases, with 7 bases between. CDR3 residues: CASSLRAPYEQYF. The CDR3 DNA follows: TGTGCCAGCAGTTTAAGGGCACCCTACGAGCAGTACTTC.

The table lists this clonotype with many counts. CDR3 loop: CASSWDIAGLGGARANVLTF. The CDR3, as DNA: TGTGCCAGCAGTTGGGACATAGCCGGTTTGGGGGGGGCCAGGGCCAACGTCCTGACTTTC. The chain recombines TRBV6-2 or TRBV6-3 with TRBJ2-6; D is perhaps TRBD2 (7 bases). The CDR3 sequence is 20 residues long. CDR1 is MNHEY and CDR2 is SVGEGT in the germline V gene. The V end was cut by 4 bases, the J end by 5 bases, with 27 bases between.

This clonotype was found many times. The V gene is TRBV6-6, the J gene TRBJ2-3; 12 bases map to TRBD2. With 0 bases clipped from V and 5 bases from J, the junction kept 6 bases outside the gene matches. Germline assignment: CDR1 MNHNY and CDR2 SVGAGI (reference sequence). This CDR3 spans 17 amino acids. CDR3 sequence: CASSYSLAGGPVDTQYF. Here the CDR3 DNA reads TGTGCCAGCAGTTACTCCCTAGCGGGAGGGCCAGTAGATACGCAGTATTTT.

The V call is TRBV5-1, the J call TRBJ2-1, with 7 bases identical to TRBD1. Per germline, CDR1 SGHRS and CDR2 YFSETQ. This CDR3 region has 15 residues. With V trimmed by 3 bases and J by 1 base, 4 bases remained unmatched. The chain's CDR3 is CASSSGQLSYNEQFF. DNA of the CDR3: TGCGCCAGCAGCTCGGGACAGTTATCCTACAATGAGCAGTTCTTC.

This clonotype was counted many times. CDR3 sequence reads: CASSSSGTGGQAGANVLTF. The CDR3 DNA reads TGTGCCAGCAGTTCATCCGGGACAGGGGGCCAAGCTGGGGCCAACGTCCTGACTTTC. V usage is TRBV12-3 or TRBV12-4 and J usage is TRBJ2-6, with 12 positions matching TRBD1. This CDR3 contains 19 residues. The trim removed 4 bases at V and 2 bases at J, leaving 9 bases unmatched.

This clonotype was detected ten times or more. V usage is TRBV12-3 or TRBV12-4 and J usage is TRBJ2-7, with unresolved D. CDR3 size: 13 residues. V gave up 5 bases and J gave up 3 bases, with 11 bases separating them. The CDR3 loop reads CASSLPPVYEQYF. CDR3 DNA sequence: TGTGCCAGCAGTCTCCCCCCAGTCTACGAGCAGTACTTC.

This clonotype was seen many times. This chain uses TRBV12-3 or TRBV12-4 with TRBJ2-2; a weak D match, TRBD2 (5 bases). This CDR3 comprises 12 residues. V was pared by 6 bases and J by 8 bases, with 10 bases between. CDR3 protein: CASRAAYGELFF. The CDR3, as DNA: TGTGCCAGCAGAGCGGCTTATGGGGAGCTGTTTTTT.

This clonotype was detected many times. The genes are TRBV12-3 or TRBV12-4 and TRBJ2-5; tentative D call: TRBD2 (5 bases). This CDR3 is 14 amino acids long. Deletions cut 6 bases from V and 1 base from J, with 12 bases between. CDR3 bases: TGTGCCAGCAGCCCCGGACTTCTCCAAGAGACCCAGTACTTC. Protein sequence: CASSPGLLQETQYF.

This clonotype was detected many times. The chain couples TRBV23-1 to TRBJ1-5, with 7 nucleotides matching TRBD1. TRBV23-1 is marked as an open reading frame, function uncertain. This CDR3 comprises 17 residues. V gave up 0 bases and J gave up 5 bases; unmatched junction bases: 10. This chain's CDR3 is CASSQSMDRQGHQPQHF. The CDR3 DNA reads TGCGCCAGCAGTCAATCGATGGACCGACAGGGTCATCAGCCCCAGCATTTT.

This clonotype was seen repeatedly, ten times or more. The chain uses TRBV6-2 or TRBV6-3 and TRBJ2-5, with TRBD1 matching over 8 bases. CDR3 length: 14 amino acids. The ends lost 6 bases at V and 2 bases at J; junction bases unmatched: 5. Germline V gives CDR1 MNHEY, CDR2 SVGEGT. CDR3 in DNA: TGTGCCAGCAGAGCGACAGGGGCTCAAGAGACCCAGTACTTC. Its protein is CASRATGAQETQYF.